This T cell receptor (beta chain) emerged from a study of blood T cell repertoires in COVID-19. Whole-study context: Acute-phase and convalescent COVID-19 samples originated in the United States, Italy and Spain.

V was clipped by 0 bases and J by 6 bases; unmatched bases: 18. Germline CDR1 is SGDLS and CDR2 is YYNGEE. CDR3 length equals 19 residues. Original processing methods: Nucleated cell counts were estimated from reference gene primer amplification. The data were produced by immunoSEQ multiplex PCR, yet TCRdb's version contains in-frame clones alone and is incomplete. The V and J calls and clone size come from that table; D and trimming were worked out from the DNA. This table holds approximately 86,000 clones, around four fifths found once. Material for sequencing was peripheral blood. This TCR was recovered from a man aged 45-60 years with acute or convalescent COVID-19. The chain is built from TRBV9 and TRBJ2-3; 8 positions agree with TRBD2. The CDR3, as DNA: TGTGCCAGCAGCGTAGGGACGTCTACCCGTGCGGGGGGTTTTGATACGCAGTATTTT. Protein: CASSVGTSTRAGGFDTQYF.